Detailed here is one T cell receptor (beta chain). Trimming at V came to 5 bases and at J to 2 bases, leaving 3 bases not matched to a gene. CDR1 MNHEY and CDR2 SMNVEV come from the germline V gene (reference sequence). The CDR3 runs to 16 residues. This sample is part of a study of cytomegalovirus exposure and HLA in healthy donors. The primer mix had 60 Vbeta and 13 Jbeta primers. Assay: immunoSEQ multiplex PCR; the TCRdb copy retains only in-frame clones and omits some. The sample lists 150,000 to 200,000 clones; roughly four fifths were seen once. The clonotype originates from a woman between 18 and 30 years old in good health and CMV-seropositive. V and J are TRBV27 and TRBJ1-6; TRBD1 matches at 10 bases. The sequenced material came from PBMCs. The CDR3 here is CASSTGQGAYNSPLHF. CDR3 sequence (DNA): TGTGCCAGCAGTACCGGACAGGGGGCCTATAATTCACCCCTCCACTTT.